This T cell receptor (beta chain) was obtained from a study of somatic mutations in cytotoxic T cells in rheumatoid arthritis. Broader study findings: A finding that went unadjusted for multiple comparisons was the slight underrepresentation of TRBV07 in rheumatoid arthritis patients.

Profiled with immunoSEQ multiplex PCR; TCRdb holds only in-frame clones, not every one. The sample holds under 20,000 clones, roughly 85% seen once. Germline V gene sequence: CDR1 SGHVS, CDR2 FNYEAQ. Trimming removed 5 bases from V and 5 bases from J, with 24 bases in between. The CDR3 has 17 amino acids. As to this clone: The antigen remains undetermined.

The investigators isolated CD4+ and CD8+ cells by positive magnetic bead selection and checked their purity by flow cytometry. V is TRBV7-6 and J is TRBJ1-2; TRBD1 is a possible D gene (5 bases). The origin of this receptor is a woman in her thirties or forties with rheumatoid arthritis. The specimen sequenced was CD8+ T cells sorted from blood. CDR3 DNA sequence: TGTGCCAGCAGCCCCAAGGGCCGGGGGTCCCCTTTATATGGCTACACCTTC. This sequence encodes CASSPKGRGSPLYGYTF.